This T cell receptor beta chain was found in a study of PD-1 blockade in classical Hodgkin lymphoma. Study conclusions and caveats: Baseline TCR diversity was reportedly lower in newly diagnosed patients than in healthy donors. It was reported as lower still in relapsed/refractory patients. Some patients began nivolumab under 1 year after ASCT. These patients were excluded from later analyses. What drove the repertoire differences, possibly disease activity or prior therapy, has not been defined.

Germline CDR1 LNHDA, CDR2 SQIVND (reference sequence). With 3 bases clipped from V and 3 bases from J, the junction kept 1 base outside the gene matches. This CDR3 is 15 amino acids long. Each patient's relapse followed autologous stem cell transplantation, and brentuximab vedotin exposure varied. The data were produced by immunoSEQ multiplex PCR, yet TCRdb's version contains in-frame clones alone and is incomplete. The sample lists approximately 12,000 clones; around 90% were seen once. Remarks on this clone: Its antigen is unknown.

The specimen was peripheral blood mononuclear cells (PBMCs), collected at baseline. This clonotype was sampled from a human donor with classical Hodgkin lymphoma. The chain employs TRBV19 and TRBJ2-7, with 14 bases identical to TRBD2. The CDR3 DNA follows: TGTGCCAGTAGTATGACTAGCGGGAGGGTCTACGAGCAGTACTTC. Amino acid sequence: CASSMTSGRVYEQYF.